This T cell receptor (beta chain) was found in a study of T cell responses to AZD1222 COVID-19 vaccine. Across the whole study: Pooling of second doses given at about 4 or about 12 weeks was done.

As concerns this clone: Its antigen remains unknown. The sample carries other DNA sequences with the same CDR3.

Germline CDR1 is SGHRS and CDR2 is YFSETQ. V gave up 0 bases and J gave up 2 bases, with 8 bases separating them. This CDR3 region has 14 residues. Regarding the study as a whole: Repertoires were obtained solely post-peak T cell response. White British ancestry dominated among donors, who included more females, and clonal diversity was possibly underestimated. Across spike, vaccine-associated CD4 TCRs were found, dominant at 160-218 and 743-854.

TCRdb's table, derived via immunoSEQ multiplex PCR, lists solely in-frame clones and lacks some. In the table there are some 200,000 clones, under 95% of which are singletons. Sequences were derived from peripheral blood, sampled on day 0 of AZD1222 vaccination. The origin of this receptor is an adult in good health. This chain links TRBV5-1 with TRBJ1-1; D gene uncertain. CDR3 sequence (DNA): TGCGCCAGCAGCTTGGCCGGTGGAAACACTGAAGCTTTCTTT. This codes for CASSLAGGNTEAFF.